What follows are 16 T cell receptor beta chains derived from one specimen sequenced in a study of CD8 T cells in Susac syndrome. Random hexamers were used to reverse transcribe the RNA input (about 0.5 to 1 ug). TCRdb independently ran MiXCR on the immunoSEQ multiplex PCR reads; one entry per CDR3 protein. The data hold 95,000 to 150,000 distinct CDR3 sequences, with about 94% observed a single time. Material: CD8+ T cells from PBMCs. Receptors originate from a human donor with Susac syndrome.

This clonotype is a singleton in its sample. The J gene is TRBJ2-7, the V gene TRBV2, with 9 positions matching TRBD1. V was pared by 9 bases and J by 3 bases, with 9 bases of the junction left unmatched. The CDR3 is 14 amino acids. CDR1 SNHLY and CDR2 FYNNEI come from the germline V gene. The CDR3 DNA reads TGTGCCAGTTCCGGGACAGGGAGGAACTACGAGCAGTACTTC. This encodes CASSGTGRNYEQYF.

This rearrangement joins TRBV4-1 to TRBJ1-4; D gene unclear. Trimming shortened V by 4 bases and J by 0 bases, and 9 bases separated the two germline ends. Germline V gives CDR1 MGHRA, CDR2 YSYEKL. The CDR3 is 15 amino acids. CDR3: CASSPSQSTNEKLFF. The CDR3, as DNA: TGCGCCAGCAGCCCCAGCCAATCAACTAATGAAAAACTGTTTTTT.

V is TRBV6-6 and J is TRBJ1-1; D possibly corresponds to TRBD1 (5 bases). Germline CDR1 and CDR2: MNHNY and SVGAGI (reference sequence). The V and J ends lost 2 bases and 6 bases respectively, with 13 bases between them. The CDR3 extends over 14 amino acids. CDR3 sequence (DNA): TGTGCCAGCAGTTACCCCAGGGAACCCCCTGAAGCTTTCTTT. Protein: CASSYPREPPEAFF.

The genes are TRBV29-1 and TRBJ1-1; D gene unclear. V lost 2 bases and J lost 7, with 5 bases in between. In germline, CDR1 is SQVTM, CDR2 ANQGSEA. CDR3 length: 10 amino acids. CDR3 loop: CSVEYREAFF. The CDR3, as DNA: TGCAGCGTTGAATATCGTGAAGCTTTCTTT.

This chain's CDR3 is CASSQETGASSYEQYF. CDR3 in DNA: TGTGCCAGCAGCCAAGAGACAGGGGCGAGCTCCTACGAGCAGTACTTC. The rearrangement joins TRBV4-2 to TRBJ2-7; 8 bases are a match to TRBD1. The CDR3 length is 16 residues. V shed 0 bases, J shed 0 bases, and the junction held 4 bases outside the gene matches. In germline, CDR1 is LGHNA, CDR2 YNFKEQ.

This chain connects TRBV29-1 to TRBJ2-2; 9 positions match TRBD2. V lost 5 bases, J lost 6 bases, and 1 base stayed unmatched. This CDR3 is 12 amino acids long. The germline V gene encodes CDR1 SQVTM and CDR2 ANQGSEA. Here the CDR3 DNA reads TGCAGCGTTCGCGGGGGGGCCGGGGAGCTGTTTTTT. Its translation is CSVRGGAGELFF.

J is TRBJ2-1 and V is TRBV2, with a weak D call TRBD1 (5 bases). CDR1 and CDR2 (germline): SNHLY, FYNNEI. CDR3 length: 16 residues. V lost 3 bases and J 5 bases, leaving 17 bases between the germline ends. The CDR3 coding sequence is TGTGCCAGCAGTGATCGGCCCCGGACACTGGACAATGAGCAGTTCTTC. Encoded protein: CASSDRPRTLDNEQFF.

J is TRBJ2-5 and V is TRBV27; 8 nucleotides line up with TRBD2. With 4 bases clipped from V and 5 bases from J, the junction kept 18 bases outside the gene matches. This CDR3 has 18 residues. Germline CDR1 MNHEY, CDR2 SMNVEV (reference sequence). Written as DNA, the CDR3 is TGTGCCAGCAGTTACGGGGTAGCGGGGTCCCCCTCGAGGGAGACCCAGTACTTC. Translating it yields CASSYGVAGSPSRETQYF.

This clonotype was seen just once. The rearrangement uses TRBV2 and TRBJ1-5; 7 bases align to TRBD1. In germline, CDR1 is SNHLY, CDR2 FYNNEI. The CDR3 contains 15 residues. V dropped 5 bases and J dropped 6; count of bases not matched to a gene: 10. CDR3 sequence reads: CASSYLTGVTQPQHF. DNA for the CDR3: TGTGCCAGCAGTTACCTTACAGGGGTCACTCAGCCCCAGCATTTT.

The chain uses TRBV5-6 and TRBJ2-2; D uncertain. V was pared by 2 bases and J by 3 bases, with 8 bases between. CDR3 size: 14 residues. Germline CDR1 SGHDT, CDR2 YYEEEE. DNA for the CDR3: TGTGCCAGCAGCTTCTGGCCACACACCGGGGAGCTGTTTTTT. This codes for CASSFWPHTGELFF. Looking up the rest from reference TRBV5-6 and TRBJ2-2 gives the full variable domain: DAGVTQSPTHLIKTRGQQVTLRCSPKSGHDTVSWYQQALGQGPQFIFQYYEEEERQRGNFPDRFSGHQFPNYSSELNVNALLLGDSALYLCASSFWPHTGELFFGEGSRLTVL.

The chain employs TRBV7-9 and TRBJ1-1; D perhaps matches TRBD1 (6 bases). Trimming stripped 10 bases from V and 3 bases from J, with 15 bases between. The CDR3 is 13 residues long. Germline loops: CDR1 SEHNR, CDR2 FQNEAQ (reference sequence). DNA for the CDR3: TGTGCCACCCAGAGGGGGGGACACACTGAAGCTTTCTTT. This encodes CATQRGGHTEAFF.

This chain links TRBV7-6 with TRBJ2-7, with 7 bases lining up with TRBD1. The CDR3 consists of 14 residues. After removal of 5 bases from V and 5 bases from J, the junction contained 9 bases not matched to a gene. In germline, CDR1 is SGHVS, CDR2 FNYEAQ. CDR3 protein: CASSPLDREHEQYF. The CDR3 nucleotides read TGTGCCAGCAGCCCCCTCGACAGGGAACACGAGCAGTACTTC.

The chain carries TRBV7-8 and TRBJ2-5; 7 bases are shared with TRBD1. The germline V gene encodes CDR1 SGHVS and CDR2 FQNEAQ. The CDR3 sequence is 15 residues long. The V segment lost 3 bases and the J segment 4 bases; nucleotides outside the gene matches: 8. The CDR3 nucleotides are TGTGCCAGCAGCTTCCCACAGGGGTGGGGAGAGACCCAGTACTTC. Residues: CASSFPQGWGETQYF.

The V and J genes are TRBV3-1 and TRBJ2-5; possibly TRBD2 for D (6 bases). The CDR3 loop spans 17 amino acids. Trimming took off 0 bases at V and 2 bases at J, with 16 bases between the two ends. The V gene's germline CDR1 is LGHDT and CDR2 YNNKEL (reference sequence). The CDR3 DNA follows: TGTGCCAGCAGCCAAGATATTGATAGCGGCCCTCAAGAGACCCAGTACTTC. This translates into CASSQDIDSGPQETQYF.

The V gene is TRBV9, the J gene TRBJ2-1; a possible D gene is TRBD2 (5 bases). This CDR3 comprises 13 residues. Looked up from germline, CDR1 is SGDLS and CDR2 is YYNGEE. V shed 4 bases and J shed 8 bases, with 13 bases lying between them. The CDR3 here is CASSTPGFHEQFF. The DNA for the CDR3 is TGTGCCAGCAGCACCCCGGGGTTCCATGAGCAGTTCTTC.

The chain combines TRBV9 with TRBJ1-6; 7 nucleotides line up with TRBD1. The CDR3 is 15 amino acids. V shed 4 bases, J shed 7 bases, and the junction held 8 bases outside the gene matches. The germline V gene has CDR1 SGDLS and CDR2 YYNGEE. Here the CDR3 DNA reads TGTGCCAGCAGCCGACAGGGATCGATCAATTCACCCCTCCACTTT. This gives the protein CASSRQGSINSPLHF. Full variable domain (missing parts from reference TRBV9 and TRBJ1-6): DSGVTQTPKHLITATGQRVTLRCSPRSGDLSVYWYQQSLDQGLQFLIQYYNGEERAKGNILERFSAQQFPDLHSELNLSSLELGDSALYFCASSRQGSINSPLHFGNGTRLTVT.